This T cell receptor beta chain came from a study of blood T cell repertoires in COVID-19. Study in general: Donors in the United States, Italy and Spain gave samples during acute or convalescent COVID-19.

Data came from immunoSEQ multiplex PCR; TCRdb stores just in-frame clones and leaves some out. Among 110,000 to 150,000 clones listed, just over 85% were seen once. The germline V gene has CDR1 KGHDR and CDR2 SFDVKD. This CDR3 is built from 15 residues. Trimming took 7 bases from V and 5 from J; bases not matched to a gene: 8. Among Cohort 3 donors, those recovered had two negative PCRs, clearance, or symptom resolution. The chain carries TRBV24-1 and TRBJ1-5; the match to TRBD1 covers 9 bases. The sample taken for sequencing was PBMCs or T cells enriched from blood (not recorded which). The receptor comes from a man aged 50 or older who had recovered from COVID-19. The DNA for the CDR3 is TGTGCCACCAGACAGGGGGCCCTATTATATCAGCCCCAGCATTTT. It specifies CATRQGALLYQPQHF.